A single sample is the source of the 4 T cell receptor beta chains below, sequenced in a study of long-term antiretroviral therapy in people with HIV. The authors ran the immunoSEQ assay, v3.0, at survey level. Sequencing used immunoSEQ multiplex PCR; TCRdb keeps in-frame clones, though not all of them. The sample holds over 35,000 clones, 94% seen once. This sample comprised unsorted PBMCs, obtained just over 9 years after starting antiretroviral therapy. The receptors come from a man aged 30 to 45 with HIV.

This clone was detected only once. The chain couples TRBV6-1 to TRBJ2-3, with 8 nucleotides matching TRBD2. CDR1 and CDR2 (germline): MNHNS, SASEGT. J gave up 6 bases and V 0 bases, and 5 bases lay outside the gene matches. This CDR3 has 15 amino acids. CDR3 DNA: TGTGCCAGCAGTGAAGCACGGGGGGGCCGCGATACGCAGTATTTT. Translated, it gives CASSEARGGRDTQYF.

The chain is built from TRBV4-2 and TRBJ1-2; TRBD1 matches at 11 bases. The CDR3 length is 17 residues. Losses at the gene ends were 1 base for V and 6 bases for J; bases not matched to a gene: 10. In germline, CDR1 is LGHNA, CDR2 YNFKEQ. DNA of the CDR3: TGTGCCAGCAGCCAAGGGACGCCGGACAGGGGGCTTCATGGCTACACCTTC. Its translation is CASSQGTPDRGLHGYTF.

V usage is TRBV6-5 and J usage is TRBJ2-1; the D gene is possibly TRBD2 (5 bases). There are 11 residues in the CDR3. Germline assignment: CDR1 MNHEY and CDR2 SVGAGI. V shed 8 bases and J shed 4 bases, with 6 bases lying between them. As DNA, the CDR3 is TGTGCCAGCCGGGATTACAATGAGCAGTTCTTC. It encodes CASRDYNEQFF.

This chain uses TRBV15 with TRBJ2-2; tentatively, D is TRBD1 or TRBD2 (6 bases each). In germline, CDR1 is LNHNV, CDR2 YYDKDF (reference sequence). V was shortened by 1 base and J by 6 bases, with 15 bases between the two germline ends. This CDR3 is built from 16 residues. CDR3 sequence: CATSRVGGGDPGELFF. CDR3 nucleotides: TGTGCCACCAGCAGAGTTGGGGGCGGGGACCCCGGGGAGCTGTTTTTT.